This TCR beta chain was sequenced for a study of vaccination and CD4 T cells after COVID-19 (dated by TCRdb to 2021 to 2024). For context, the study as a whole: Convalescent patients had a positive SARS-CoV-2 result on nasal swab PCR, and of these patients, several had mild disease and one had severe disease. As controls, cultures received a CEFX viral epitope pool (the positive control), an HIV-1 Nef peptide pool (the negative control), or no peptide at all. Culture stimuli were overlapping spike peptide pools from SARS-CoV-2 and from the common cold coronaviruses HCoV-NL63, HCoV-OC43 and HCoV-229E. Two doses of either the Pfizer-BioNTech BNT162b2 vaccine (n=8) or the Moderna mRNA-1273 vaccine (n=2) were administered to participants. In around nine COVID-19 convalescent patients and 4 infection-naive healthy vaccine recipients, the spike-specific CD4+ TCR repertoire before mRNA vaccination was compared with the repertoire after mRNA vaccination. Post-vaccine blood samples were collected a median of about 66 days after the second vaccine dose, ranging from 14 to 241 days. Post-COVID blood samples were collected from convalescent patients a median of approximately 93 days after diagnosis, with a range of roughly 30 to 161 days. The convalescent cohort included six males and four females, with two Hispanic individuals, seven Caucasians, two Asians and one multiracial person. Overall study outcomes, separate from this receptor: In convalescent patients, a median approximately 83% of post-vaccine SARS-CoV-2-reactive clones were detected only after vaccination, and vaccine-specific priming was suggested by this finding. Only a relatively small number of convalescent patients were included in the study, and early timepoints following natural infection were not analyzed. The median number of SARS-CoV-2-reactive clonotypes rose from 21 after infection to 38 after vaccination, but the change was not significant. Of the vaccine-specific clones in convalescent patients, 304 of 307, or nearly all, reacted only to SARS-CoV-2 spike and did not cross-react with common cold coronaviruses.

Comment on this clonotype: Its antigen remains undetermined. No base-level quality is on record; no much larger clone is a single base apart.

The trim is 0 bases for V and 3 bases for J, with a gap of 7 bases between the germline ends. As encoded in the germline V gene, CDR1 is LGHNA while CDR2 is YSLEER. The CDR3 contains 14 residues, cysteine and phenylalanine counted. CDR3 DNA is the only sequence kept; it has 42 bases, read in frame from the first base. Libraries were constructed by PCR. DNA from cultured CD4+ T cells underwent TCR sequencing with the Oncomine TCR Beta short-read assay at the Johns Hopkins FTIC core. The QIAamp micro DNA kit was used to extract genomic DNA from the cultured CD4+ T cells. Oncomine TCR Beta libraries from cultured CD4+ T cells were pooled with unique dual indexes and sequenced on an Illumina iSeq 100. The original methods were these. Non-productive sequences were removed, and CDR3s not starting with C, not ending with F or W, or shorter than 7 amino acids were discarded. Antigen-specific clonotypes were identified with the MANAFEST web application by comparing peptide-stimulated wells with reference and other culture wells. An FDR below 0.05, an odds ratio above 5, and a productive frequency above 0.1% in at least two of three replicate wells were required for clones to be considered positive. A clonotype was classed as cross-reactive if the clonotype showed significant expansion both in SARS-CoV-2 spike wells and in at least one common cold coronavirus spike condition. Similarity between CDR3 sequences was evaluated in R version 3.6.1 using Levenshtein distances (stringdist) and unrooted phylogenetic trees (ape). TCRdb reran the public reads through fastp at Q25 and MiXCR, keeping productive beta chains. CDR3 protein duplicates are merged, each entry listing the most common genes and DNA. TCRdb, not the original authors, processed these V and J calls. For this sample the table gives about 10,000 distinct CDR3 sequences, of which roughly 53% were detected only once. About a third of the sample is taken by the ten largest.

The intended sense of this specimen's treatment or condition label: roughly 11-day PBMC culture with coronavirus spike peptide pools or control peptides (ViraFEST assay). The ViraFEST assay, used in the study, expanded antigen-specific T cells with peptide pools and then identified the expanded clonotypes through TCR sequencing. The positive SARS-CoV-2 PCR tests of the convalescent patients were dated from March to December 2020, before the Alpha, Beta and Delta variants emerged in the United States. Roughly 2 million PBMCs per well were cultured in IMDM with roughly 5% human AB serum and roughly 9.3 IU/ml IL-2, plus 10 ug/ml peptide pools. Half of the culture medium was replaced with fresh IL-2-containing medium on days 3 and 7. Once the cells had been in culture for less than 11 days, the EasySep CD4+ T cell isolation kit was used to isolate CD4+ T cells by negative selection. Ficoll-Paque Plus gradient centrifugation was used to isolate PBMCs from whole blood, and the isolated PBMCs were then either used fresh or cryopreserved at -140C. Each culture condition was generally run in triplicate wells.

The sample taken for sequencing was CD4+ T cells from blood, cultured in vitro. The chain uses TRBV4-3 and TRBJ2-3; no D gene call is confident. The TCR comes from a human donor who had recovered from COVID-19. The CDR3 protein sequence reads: CASSQDRATDTQYF. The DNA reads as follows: TGCGCCAGCAGCCAAGACAGAGCTACAGATACGCAGTATTTT.